The 4 T cell receptor beta chains in this list originate from one sample, sequenced in a study of blood T cell repertoires in COVID-19. Some clones are missing from TCRdb's copy, which holds only in-frame ones; the method was immunoSEQ multiplex PCR. The data show 250,000 or so clones, with about 88% seen just once and more than 6.5% held by the top ten. The specimen sequenced was peripheral blood. These receptors were collected from a woman between 65 and 79 years old with active or convalescent COVID-19.

The V call is TRBV5-1, the J call TRBJ1-2; D call uncertain. This CDR3 has 15 amino acids. The germline V and J ends were trimmed by 2 bases and 6 bases, with 17 bases remaining between them. Germline V gives CDR1 SGHRS, CDR2 YFSETQ. The CDR3 region is CASSFGLPARDGYTF. DNA for the CDR3: TGCGCCAGCAGCTTCGGGTTACCCGCGAGAGATGGCTACACCTTC.

The count of this clone is one. The chain employs TRBV15 and TRBJ1-5, with 11 bases lining up with TRBD1. V lost 8 bases, J lost 5 bases, and 5 bases stayed unmatched. The length of the CDR3 is 14 residues. Per germline, CDR1 LNHNV and CDR2 YYDKDF (reference sequence). CDR3 loop: CATVRDRGYQPQHF. The CDR3 coding sequence is TGTGCCACCGTACGGGACAGGGGGTATCAGCCCCAGCATTTT.

The chain recombines TRBV6-4 with TRBJ1-1; D is unclear. This CDR3 has 15 residues. V gave up 3 bases and J gave up 0 bases, with 11 bases separating them. From germline, CDR1 is MRHNA and CDR2 SNTAGT. CDR3 sequence reads: CASSESRAMNTEAFF. The CDR3 DNA reads as TGTGCCAGCAGTGAGTCGAGGGCAATGAACACTGAAGCTTTCTTT.

The chain carries TRBV9 and TRBJ1-3, with 8 positions matching TRBD1. The length of the CDR3 is 15 residues. V gave up 4 bases and J gave up 4 bases; unmatched junction bases: 7. From germline, CDR1 is SGDLS and CDR2 YYNGEE. The CDR3 spells CASSLRTGIGNTIYF. Written as DNA, the CDR3 is TGTGCCAGCAGCCTGCGGACAGGGATAGGAAACACCATATATTTT.